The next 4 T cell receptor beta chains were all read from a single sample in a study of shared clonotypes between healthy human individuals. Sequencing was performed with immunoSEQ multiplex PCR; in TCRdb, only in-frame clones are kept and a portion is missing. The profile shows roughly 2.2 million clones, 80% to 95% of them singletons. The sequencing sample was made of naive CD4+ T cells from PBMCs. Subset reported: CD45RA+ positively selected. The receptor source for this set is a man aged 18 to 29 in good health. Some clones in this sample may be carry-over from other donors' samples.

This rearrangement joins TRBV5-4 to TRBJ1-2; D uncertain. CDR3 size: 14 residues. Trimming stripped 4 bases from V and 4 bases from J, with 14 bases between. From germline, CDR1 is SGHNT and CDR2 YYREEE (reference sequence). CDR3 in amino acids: CASSTPAGTYGYTF. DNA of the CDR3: TGTGCCAGCAGCACCCCAGCTGGAACCTATGGCTACACCTTC.

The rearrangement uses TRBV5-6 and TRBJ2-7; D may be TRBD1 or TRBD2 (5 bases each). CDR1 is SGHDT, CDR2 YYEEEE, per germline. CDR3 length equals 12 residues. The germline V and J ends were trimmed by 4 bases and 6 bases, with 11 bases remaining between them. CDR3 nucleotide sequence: TGTGCCAGCAGCCTCGACGGGACCGAGCAGTACTTC. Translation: CASSLDGTEQYF. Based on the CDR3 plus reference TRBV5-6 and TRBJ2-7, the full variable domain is DAGVTQSPTHLIKTRGQQVTLRCSPKSGHDTVSWYQQALGQGPQFIFQYYEEEERQRGNFPDRFSGHQFPNYSSELNVNALLLGDSALYLCASSLDGTEQYFGPGTRLTVT.

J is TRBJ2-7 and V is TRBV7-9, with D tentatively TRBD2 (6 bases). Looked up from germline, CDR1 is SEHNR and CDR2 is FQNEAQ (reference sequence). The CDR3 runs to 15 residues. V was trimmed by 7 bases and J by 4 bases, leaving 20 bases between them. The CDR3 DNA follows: TGTGCCAGCAACCAACCCCGGAGCGGGCAGTACGAGCAGTACTTC. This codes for CASNQPRSGQYEQYF. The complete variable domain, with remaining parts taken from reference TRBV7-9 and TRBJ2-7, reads DTGVSQNPRHKITKRGQNVTFRCDPISEHNRLYWYRQTLGQGPEFLTYFQNEAQLEKSRLLSDRFSAERPKGSFSTLEIQRTEQGDSAMYLCASNQPRSGQYEQYFGPGTRLTVT.

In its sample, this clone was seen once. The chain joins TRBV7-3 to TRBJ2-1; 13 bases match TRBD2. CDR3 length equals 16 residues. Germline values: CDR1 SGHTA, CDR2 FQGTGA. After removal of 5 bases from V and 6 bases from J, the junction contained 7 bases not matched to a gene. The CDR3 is CASSPTGLAGVNEQFF. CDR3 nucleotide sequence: TGTGCCAGCAGCCCCACCGGACTAGCGGGAGTCAATGAGCAGTTCTTC.